This entry lists 28 T cell receptor beta chains sequenced from one sample in a study of regulatory T cells in long-lasting Graves disease. Investigators prepared the TCR beta libraries by applying iRepertoire HTBI primers and Arm-PCR of CDR3 regions. TCRdb ran MiXCR on the multiplex PCR reads and lists one entry per CDR3 protein. This sample has 700,000 or so distinct CDR3 sequences, with about 30% found just once. Time point denoted: persistent/refractory GD, antithyroid drugs over 5 years with positive TRAb. TCR sequences were obtained from RNA taken from PBMCs. Sequenced here: peripheral blood mononuclear cells (PBMCs), sampled when the disease was refractory, from a patient treated with antithyroid drugs. These receptors were collected from a female donor with Graves disease.

This clonotype was seen only a few times. The rearrangement joins TRBV12-3 or TRBV12-4 to TRBJ1-6; D is ambiguous. The CDR3 length is 13 residues. Trimming took off 1 base at V and 8 bases at J, with 6 bases between the two ends. CDR3 amino acids: CASSLGADSPLHF. The CDR3 DNA sequence: TGTGCCAGCAGTTTAGGGGCGGATTCACCCCTCCACTTT.

CDR3 nucleotide sequence: TGTGCCAGCATCCGCGTGGGGGGAACGTACGAGCAGTACTTC. Its translation: CASIRVGGTYEQYF. V gene TRBV7-9 combines with J gene TRBJ2-7, with a tentative D call TRBD2 (6 bases). Germline CDR1 and CDR2: SEHNR and FQNEAQ (reference sequence). The CDR3 runs to 14 residues. Trimming took 7 bases from V and 4 from J, leaving 17 bases between them.

This clonotype has ten or more counts. The chain carries TRBV27 and TRBJ2-7; 12 bases are shared with TRBD2. CDR1 is MNHEY, CDR2 SMNVEV, per germline (reference sequence). This CDR3 is 13 amino acids long. J gave up 6 bases and V 7 bases, and 4 bases lay outside the gene matches. The CDR3 sequence is CASTSGRAVEQYF. The CDR3 DNA reads as TGTGCCAGCACTAGCGGGAGGGCCGTCGAGCAGTACTTC.

Remarks on this clonotype: An end of the junction differs from the germline gene, which may be a read error. The chain combines TRBV12-3 or TRBV12-4 with TRBJ2-2, with D unresolved. CDR3 length equals 11 residues. The CDR3 sequence: CANSDNGELFF. The CDR3 DNA follows: TGTGCCAACAGTGACAACGGGGAGCTGTTTTTT.

This chain joins TRBV30 and TRBJ1-1, with 7 positions matching TRBD1. The length of the CDR3 is 15 residues. The V gene end was trimmed by 5 bases and the J gene end by 5 bases; junction bases not matched to a gene: 14. CDR1 is GTSNPN, CDR2 SVGIG, per germline (reference sequence). DNA for the CDR3: TGTGCCTGGGGCGGAACCCACAGGGGCGAGACTGAAGCTTTCTTT. Translating gives CAWGGTHRGETEAFF.

This clonotype has at least ten counts. This chain connects TRBV6-5 to TRBJ1-1; tentative D call: TRBD1 (5 bases). The CDR3 consists of 14 residues. Germline V lookup: CDR1 MNHEY, CDR2 SVGAGI. V lost 4 bases and J 1 base, leaving 10 bases between the germline ends. CDR3 sequence (DNA): TGTGCCAGCAGTTCCGGGGCGGGGAACACTGAAGCTTTCTTT. It translates to CASSSGAGNTEAFF.

This clonotype was observed once. This chain connects TRBV7-9 to TRBJ2-7; D not certain. This CDR3 has 14 residues. V was pared by 1 base and J by 5 bases, with 12 bases between. The germline V gene encodes CDR1 SEHNR and CDR2 FQNEAQ (reference sequence). The CDR3 is CASSLVKSWDEQYF. Here the CDR3 DNA reads TGTGCCAGCAGCTTAGTTAAGAGCTGGGACGAGCAGTACTTC.

This clonotype has a handful of counts. This chain connects TRBV2 to TRBJ1-4, with D possibly being TRBD1 (5 bases). Germline V CDR1 and CDR2: SNHLY, FYNNEI. Trimming took off 2 bases at V and 4 bases at J, with 11 bases between the two ends. This CDR3 has 15 residues. CDR3 sequence reads: CASSEWSGSNEKLFF. As DNA, the CDR3 is TGTGCCAGCAGTGAATGGTCAGGGAGTAATGAAAAACTGTTTTTT.

The chain carries TRBV4-2 and TRBJ2-5, with 9 bases matching TRBD2. The ends lost 0 bases at V and 2 bases at J; junction bases unmatched: 10. CDR3 length: 18 residues. CDR1 LGHNA and CDR2 YNFKEQ come from the germline V gene. CDR3 amino acids: CASSQDNAAGGGQETQYF. The CDR3 region has the DNA TGTGCCAGCAGCCAAGATAACGCGGCGGGAGGGGGGCAAGAGACCCAGTACTTC.

This clonotype was counted ten times or more. Here the CDR3 reads CASTQENIQYF. For the CDR3, the DNA is TGTGCCAGCACACAGGAAAACATTCAGTACTTC. J is TRBJ2-4 and V is TRBV2; tentatively, D is TRBD1 (5 bases). Trimming pared 7 bases from V and 5 bases from J, leaving 6 bases between. Germline CDR1 SNHLY, CDR2 FYNNEI. The CDR3 spans 11 residues.

This clonotype was counted only a few times. V and J are TRBV27 and TRBJ1-4; no definite D call. The germline V gene encodes CDR1 MNHEY and CDR2 SMNVEV (reference sequence). The length of the CDR3 is 13 residues. The V end was cut by 3 bases, the J end by 6 bases, with 8 bases between. The CDR3 bases are TGTGCCAGCAGTTTGATCGGGGATGAAAAACTGTTTTTT. Amino acid sequence: CASSLIGDEKLFF.

This chain links TRBV9 with TRBJ2-5; 7 bases line up with TRBD2. CDR3 length: 14 residues. The J segment lost 5 bases and the V segment lost 4 bases, leaving 8 bases of the junction unmatched. Germline V CDR1 and CDR2: SGDLS, YYNGEE. The CDR3 protein is CASSTQTGGETQYF. CDR3 nucleotide sequence: TGTGCCAGCAGCACCCAGACGGGAGGCGAGACCCAGTACTTC. Together with reference TRBV9 and TRBJ2-5, the CDR3 gives the full variable domain: DSGVTQTPKHLITATGQRVTLRCSPRSGDLSVYWYQQSLDQGLQFLIQYYNGEERAKGNILERFSAQQFPDLHSELNLSSLELGDSALYFCASSTQTGGETQYFGPGTRLLVL.

Only a few counts were recorded for this clonotype. The chain couples TRBV6-1 to TRBJ2-7; D call uncertain. The V end lost 5 bases, the J end lost 1 base, and 9 bases lay between the germline ends. The CDR3 covers 13 residues. CDR1 and CDR2 (germline): MNHNS, SASEGT. CDR3 loop: CASSRSVSYEQYF. CDR3 coding DNA: TGTGCCAGCAGTCGGTCGGTATCCTACGAGCAGTACTTC.

The gene calls are TRBV5-1 and TRBJ2-2; 7 positions agree with TRBD2. Trimming at V came to 0 bases and at J to 4 bases, leaving 3 bases not matched to a gene. Germline lookup yields CDR1 SGHRS and CDR2 YFSETQ. This CDR3 contains 15 residues. The CDR3 loop reads CASSLARGSTGELFF. CDR3 in DNA: TGCGCCAGCAGCTTGGCTCGCGGGAGCACCGGGGAGCTGTTTTTT.

This clonotype was counted at least ten times. The J gene is TRBJ2-7, the V gene TRBV7-3; 8 nucleotides line up with TRBD1. The CDR3 spans 15 residues. In germline, CDR1 is SGHTA, CDR2 FQGTGA. Unmatched junction bases numbered 8, after V lost 5 bases and J lost 2 bases. CDR3 protein: CASSMTGERTYEQYF. CDR3 bases: TGTGCCAGCAGCATGACAGGGGAAAGAACCTACGAGCAGTACTTC.

The chain links TRBV10-1 to TRBJ2-1; D is possibly TRBD2 (5 bases). The V and J ends lost 4 bases and 1 base respectively, with 23 bases between them. The CDR3 loop spans 19 amino acids. Germline V CDR1 and CDR2: WNHNN, SYGVQD (reference sequence). This CDR3 reads CASSGKGRVTPGSYNEQFF. CDR3 DNA: TGCGCCAGCAGTGGGAAAGGGCGGGTAACTCCGGGATCCTACAATGAGCAGTTCTTC.

A few counts support this clonotype. J is TRBJ2-5 and V is TRBV18; D not resolved. CDR1 and CDR2 from the germline V gene are KGHSH and LQKENI. Trimming left V 5 bases short and J 5 bases short, with 15 bases between. The CDR3 runs 14 residues. The CDR3 DNA sequence: TGTGCCAGCTCAGCTCCGATGAGTGTGGAGACCCAGTACTTC. It is translated as CASSAPMSVETQYF.

Turning to this clonotype: The CDR3 ends on some other residue instead of the conserved phenylalanine or tryptophan, so this is likely a read error. The limits of the CDR3 on the DNA are not certain, so only TCRdb's listed CDR3 is given. The chain recombines TRBV28 with TRBJ1-2; the table calls TRBD1, which could not be checked here. Germline V gene data show CDR1 as MDHEN and CDR2 as SYDVKM. The CDR3 has 12 amino acids, counting both end residues. CDR3 sequence: CASSTLDRGGLL.

This clonotype was recorded at least ten times. The J gene is TRBJ2-6, the V gene TRBV2; no clear D. Per germline, CDR1 SNHLY and CDR2 FYNNEI. Trimming shortened V by 3 bases and J by 0 bases, and 0 bases separated the two germline ends. CDR3 length: 13 residues. The CDR3 coding sequence is TGTGCCAGCAGTGACTCTGGGGCCAACGTCCTGACTTTC. Translating it yields CASSDSGANVLTF.

V is TRBV7-8 and J is TRBJ1-4; D is uncertain. The germline CDR1 and CDR2 sequences are SGHVS and FQNEAQ. The CDR3 length is 16 residues. Trimming left V 0 bases short and J 6 bases short, with 14 bases between. In DNA form, the CDR3 reads TGTGCCAGCAGCTTAGCGGCCCGGGGAGGGTATGAAAAACTGTTTTTT. Translation: CASSLAARGGYEKLFF.

This clonotype has at least ten counts. The genes are TRBV2 and TRBJ1-2; 8 nucleotides agree with TRBD1. CDR3 length equals 16 residues. CDR1 SNHLY and CDR2 FYNNEI come from the germline V gene. The junction had 9 bases not matched to a gene; V was cut back by 3 bases and J by 3 bases. As DNA, the CDR3 is TGTGCCAGCAGTGATAGGGACAGGAAACTAGACTATGGCTACACCTTC. Amino acids: CASSDRDRKLDYGYTF.

The chain links TRBV19 to TRBJ1-1, with D unclear. The CDR3 runs to 13 residues. Germline CDR1 is LNHDA and CDR2 is SQIVND (reference sequence). V lost 6 bases, J lost 4 bases, and 12 bases lay in between. The CDR3 DNA reads TGTGCCAGTAGCCCCCCCCAGCGCACTGAAGCTTTCTTT. It translates to CASSPPQRTEAFF.

The rearrangement joins TRBV24-1 to TRBJ2-2, with 7 bases matching TRBD1. Germline assignment: CDR1 KGHDR and CDR2 SFDVKD. V was clipped by 3 bases and J by 5 bases; unmatched bases: 8. CDR3 length: 16 amino acids. DNA for the CDR3: TGTGCCACCAGTGATCCTACAGGGGCGGAAACCGGGGAGCTGTTTTTT. It specifies CATSDPTGAETGELFF.

The rearrangement links TRBV12-3 or TRBV12-4 to TRBJ2-1; D is possibly TRBD2 (6 bases). Trimming pared 3 bases from V and 0 bases from J, leaving 18 bases between. This CDR3 comprises 18 residues. The chain's CDR3 is CASSFEATGGVSYNEQFF. The CDR3 bases are TGTGCCAGCAGTTTCGAAGCAACCGGGGGTGTCTCCTACAATGAGCAGTTCTTC.

The rearrangement uses TRBV4-1 and TRBJ1-1, with D uncertain. This CDR3 contains 13 residues. Germline lookup yields CDR1 MGHRA and CDR2 YSYEKL. V shed 0 bases and J shed 10 bases, with 12 bases lying between them. Here the CDR3 DNA reads TGCGCCAGCAGCCAAGATCAGTATGACGGAGCTTTCTTT. Its translation: CASSQDQYDGAFF.

The chain recombines TRBV20-1 with TRBJ1-5; maybe TRBD1 (6 bases). Germline-derived CDR1 and CDR2 are DFQATT and SNEGSKA (reference sequence). The V and J ends lost 3 bases and 0 bases respectively, with 15 bases between them. The CDR3 runs 16 residues. The CDR3 sequence is CSARGQGINSNQPQHF. The CDR3 DNA sequence: TGCAGTGCTAGGGGCCAGGGGATCAATAGCAATCAGCCCCAGCATTTT.

The chain joins TRBV29-1 to TRBJ1-2; 8 bases match TRBD1. The germline gives CDR1 SQVTM, CDR2 ANQGSEA. After removal of 6 bases from V and 7 bases from J, the junction contained 7 bases not matched to a gene. The CDR3 is 12 amino acids. DNA for the CDR3: TGCAGCGTCCGACAGGGGCCGGCTGGCTACACCTTC. Translating it yields CSVRQGPAGYTF.

The V and J genes are TRBV19 and TRBJ1-3, with unresolved D. V lost 4 bases, J lost 0 bases, and 13 bases lay in between. The germline V gene encodes CDR1 LNHDA and CDR2 SQIVND (reference sequence). CDR3 length equals 16 residues. CDR3 amino acids: CASSNRGRGSGNTIYF. The CDR3 coding sequence is TGTGCCAGTAGTAACCGCGGACGGGGCTCTGGAAACACCATATATTTT.